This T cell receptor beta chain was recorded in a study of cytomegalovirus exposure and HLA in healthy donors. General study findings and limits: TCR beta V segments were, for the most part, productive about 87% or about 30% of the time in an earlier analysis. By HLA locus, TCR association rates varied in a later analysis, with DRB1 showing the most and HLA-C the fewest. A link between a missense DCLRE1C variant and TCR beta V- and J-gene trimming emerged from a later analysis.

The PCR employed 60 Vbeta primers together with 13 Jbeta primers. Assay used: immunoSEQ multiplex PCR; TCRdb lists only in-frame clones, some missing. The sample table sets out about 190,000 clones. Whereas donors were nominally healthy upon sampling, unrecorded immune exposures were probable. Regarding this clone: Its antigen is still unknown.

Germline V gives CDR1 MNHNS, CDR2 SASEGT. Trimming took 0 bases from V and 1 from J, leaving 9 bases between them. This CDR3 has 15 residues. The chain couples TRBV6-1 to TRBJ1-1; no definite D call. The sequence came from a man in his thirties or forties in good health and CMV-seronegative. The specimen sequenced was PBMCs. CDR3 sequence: CASSEALTQNTEAFF. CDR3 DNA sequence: TGTGCCAGCAGTGAAGCTTTGACACAGAACACTGAAGCTTTCTTT.